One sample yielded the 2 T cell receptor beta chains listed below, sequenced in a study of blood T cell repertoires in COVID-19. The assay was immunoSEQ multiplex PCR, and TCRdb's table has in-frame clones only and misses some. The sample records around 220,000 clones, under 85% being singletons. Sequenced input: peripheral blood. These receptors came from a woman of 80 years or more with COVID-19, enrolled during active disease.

The CDR3 DNA reads TGTGCCAGCACGGACAGAAACAGCTACGGAGAAAAACTGTTTTTT. It encodes CASTDRNSYGEKLFF. This chain joins TRBV6-5 and TRBJ1-4; D might be TRBD1 (6 bases). The V and J ends lost 7 bases and 8 bases respectively, with 20 bases between them. The germline gives CDR1 MNHEY, CDR2 SVGAGI. This CDR3 comprises 15 residues.

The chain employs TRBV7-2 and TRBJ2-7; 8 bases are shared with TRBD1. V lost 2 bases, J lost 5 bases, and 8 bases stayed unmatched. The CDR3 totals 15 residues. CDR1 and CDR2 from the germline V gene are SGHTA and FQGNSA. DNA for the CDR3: TGTGCCAGCAGCTTATTGGACAGGGCGCTACACGAGCAGTACTTC. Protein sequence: CASSLLDRALHEQYF.